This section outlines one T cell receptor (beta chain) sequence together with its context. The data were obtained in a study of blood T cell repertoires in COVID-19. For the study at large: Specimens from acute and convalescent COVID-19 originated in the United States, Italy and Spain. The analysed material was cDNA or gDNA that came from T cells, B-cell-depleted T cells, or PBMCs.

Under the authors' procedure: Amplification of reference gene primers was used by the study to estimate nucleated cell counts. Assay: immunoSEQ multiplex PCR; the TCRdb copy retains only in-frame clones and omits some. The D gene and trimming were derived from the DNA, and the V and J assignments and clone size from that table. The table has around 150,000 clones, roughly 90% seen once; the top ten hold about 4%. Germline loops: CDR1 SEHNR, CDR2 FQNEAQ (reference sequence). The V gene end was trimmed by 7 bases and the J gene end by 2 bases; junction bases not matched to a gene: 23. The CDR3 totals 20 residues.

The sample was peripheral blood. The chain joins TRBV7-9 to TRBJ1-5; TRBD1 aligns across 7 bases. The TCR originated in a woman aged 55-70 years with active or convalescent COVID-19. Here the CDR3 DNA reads TGTGCCAGCACCCAAGGGGGCGAACCAGGATCGTATAGTGGCAATCAGCCCCAGCATTTT. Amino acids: CASTQGGEPGSYSGNQPQHF. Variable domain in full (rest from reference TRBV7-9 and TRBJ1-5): DTGVSQNPRHKITKRGQNVTFRCDPISEHNRLYWYRQTLGQGPEFLTYFQNEAQLEKSRLLSDRFSAERPKGSFSTLEIQRTEQGDSAMYLCASTQGGEPGSYSGNQPQHFGDGTRLSIL.